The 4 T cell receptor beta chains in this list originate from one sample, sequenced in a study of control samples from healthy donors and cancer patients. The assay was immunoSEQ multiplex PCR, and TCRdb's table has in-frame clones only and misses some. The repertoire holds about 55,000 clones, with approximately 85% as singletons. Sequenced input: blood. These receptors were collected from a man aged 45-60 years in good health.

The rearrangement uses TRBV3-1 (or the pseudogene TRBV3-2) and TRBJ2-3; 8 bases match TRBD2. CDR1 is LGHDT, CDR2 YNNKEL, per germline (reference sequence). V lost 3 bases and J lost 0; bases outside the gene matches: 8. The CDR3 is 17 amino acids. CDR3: CASSQREVPPSTDTQYF. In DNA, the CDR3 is TGTGCCAGCAGCCAGCGGGAGGTCCCCCCTAGCACAGATACGCAGTATTTT.

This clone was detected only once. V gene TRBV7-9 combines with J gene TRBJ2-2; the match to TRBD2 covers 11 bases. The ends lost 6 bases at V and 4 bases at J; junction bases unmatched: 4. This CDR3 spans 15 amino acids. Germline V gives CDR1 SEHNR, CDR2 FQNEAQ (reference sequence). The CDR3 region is CASSFSGRATGELFF. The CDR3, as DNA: TGTGCCAGCAGTTTTAGCGGGAGGGCCACCGGGGAGCTGTTTTTT.

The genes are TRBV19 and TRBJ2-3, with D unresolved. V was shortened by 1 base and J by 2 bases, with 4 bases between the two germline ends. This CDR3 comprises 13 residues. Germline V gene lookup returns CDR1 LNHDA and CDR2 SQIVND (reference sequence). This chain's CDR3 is CASSIGFTDTQYF. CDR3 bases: TGTGCCAGTAGTATAGGGTTCACAGATACGCAGTATTTT.

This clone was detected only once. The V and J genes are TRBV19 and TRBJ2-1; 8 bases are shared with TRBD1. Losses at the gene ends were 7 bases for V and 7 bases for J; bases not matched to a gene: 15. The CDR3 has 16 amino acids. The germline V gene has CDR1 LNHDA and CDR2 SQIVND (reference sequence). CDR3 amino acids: CASKQGASGIGNEQFF. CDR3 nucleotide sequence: TGTGCCAGTAAGCAGGGGGCCTCGGGAATAGGAAATGAGCAGTTCTTC.